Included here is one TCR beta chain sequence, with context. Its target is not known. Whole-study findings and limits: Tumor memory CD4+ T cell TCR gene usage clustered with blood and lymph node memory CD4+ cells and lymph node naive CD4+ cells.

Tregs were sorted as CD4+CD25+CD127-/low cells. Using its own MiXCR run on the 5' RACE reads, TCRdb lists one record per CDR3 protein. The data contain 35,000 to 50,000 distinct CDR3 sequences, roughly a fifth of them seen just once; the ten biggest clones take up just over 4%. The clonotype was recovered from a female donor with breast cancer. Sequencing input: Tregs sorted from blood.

As DNA, the CDR3 is TGTGCCAGCTCACGGACAGGGAACACTGAAGCTTTCTTT. Its protein product is CASSRTGNTEAFF. This chain uses TRBV18 with TRBJ1-1; 7 bases are shared with TRBD1. With V trimmed by 4 bases and J by 1 base, 0 bases remained unmatched. Germline V gene lookup returns CDR1 KGHSH and CDR2 LQKENI. The CDR3 sequence is 13 residues long.